These 10 T cell receptor beta chains were sequenced from one sample in a study of T cell responses to AZD1222 COVID-19 vaccine. Using immunoSEQ multiplex PCR, the repertoire was profiled, and TCRdb retains in-frame clones only, with some absent. Counted here are around 140,000 clones, more than 75% occurring once; the ten biggest clones make up approximately 20%. Sequenced material: peripheral blood, taken on day 0 of AZD1222 vaccination. The source is an adult in good health.

V gene TRBV9 combines with J gene TRBJ1-1; D ambiguous. V was clipped by 3 bases and J by 2 bases, with 11 bases between them. The CDR3 sequence is 14 residues long. Germline values: CDR1 SGDLS, CDR2 YYNGEE. The CDR3 spells CASSAPLANTEAFF. The CDR3 DNA sequence: TGTGCCAGCAGCGCTCCCTTGGCTAACACTGAAGCTTTCTTT.

This chain uses TRBV6-4 with TRBJ2-5, with D tentatively TRBD2 (6 bases). The V and J ends lost 4 bases and 3 bases respectively, with 15 bases between them. The CDR3 runs 15 residues. Germline V gene lookup returns CDR1 MRHNA and CDR2 SNTAGT. This CDR3 is CASSVGLLRKETQYF. CDR3 nucleotides: TGTGCCAGCAGTGTGGGACTCCTCAGAAAAGAGACCCAGTACTTC.

This rearrangement joins TRBV29-1 to TRBJ2-7; weak D call: TRBD1 (5 bases). The CDR3 length is 11 residues. V was pared by 1 base and J by 5 bases, with 6 bases between. The germline CDR1 and CDR2 sequences are SQVTM and ANQGSEA. CDR3 residues: CSVEARDEQYF. In nucleotides, the CDR3 is TGCAGCGTTGAAGCCAGGGACGAGCAGTACTTC.

This clone was detected only a few times. The chain employs TRBV9 and TRBJ1-1; 12 bases are a match to TRBD1. V trimming: 1 base; J trimming: 8 bases; junction bases outside the gene matches: 12. Germline V gene data show CDR1 as SGDLS and CDR2 as YYNGEE. The CDR3 length is 17 residues. The CDR3 sequence: CASSVPELGQGAPEAFF. The CDR3 DNA reads as TGTGCCAGCAGCGTACCAGAACTGGGACAGGGGGCGCCGGAAGCTTTCTTT.

This clone appeared a few times. The rearrangement uses TRBV18 and TRBJ1-2; D unresolved. The CDR3 covers 13 residues. V lost 9 bases, J lost 2 bases, and 13 bases lay in between. Germline V gene sequence: CDR1 KGHSH, CDR2 LQKENI. The CDR3 loop is CASSRITNYGYTF. The DNA for the CDR3 is TGTGCCAGTTCAAGAATCACAAACTATGGCTACACCTTC.

The chain combines TRBV10-3 with TRBJ1-2, with no clear D. CDR1 is ENHRY and CDR2 is SYGVKD in the germline V gene. Between the trimmed V and J ends, which lost 3 bases and 8 bases, there was a span of 16 bases. The CDR3 runs 14 residues. This CDR3 reads CAISEGEGREGYTF. The DNA of the CDR3 is TGTGCCATCAGTGAAGGTGAAGGAAGGGAGGGCTACACCTTC.

The chain is built from TRBV9 and TRBJ1-4; TRBD1 aligns across 7 bases. The CDR3 sequence is 19 residues long. Trimming at V came to 3 bases and at J to 0 bases, leaving 14 bases not matched to a gene. Germline V gene sequence: CDR1 SGDLS, CDR2 YYNGEE. The CDR3 spells CASSGAPRDRSTTNEKLFF. CDR3 bases: TGTGCCAGCAGCGGAGCTCCCCGGGACAGATCTACAACTAATGAAAAACTGTTTTTT. Full variable domain (rest looked up from reference TRBV9 and TRBJ1-4): DSGVTQTPKHLITATGQRVTLRCSPRSGDLSVYWYQQSLDQGLQFLIQYYNGEERAKGNILERFSAQQFPDLHSELNLSSLELGDSALYFCASSGAPRDRSTTNEKLFFGSGTQLSVL.

This clone was observed a single time. The V and J genes are TRBV5-1 and TRBJ1-1; weak D call: TRBD1 (5 bases). CDR1 and CDR2 from the germline V gene are SGHRS and YFSETQ. V was clipped by 4 bases and J by 1 base, with 17 bases between them. The CDR3 sequence is 16 residues long. The CDR3 bases are TGCGCCAGCAGCCCTTTTGCCGACAGACCGAACACTGAAGCTTTCTTT. Translating gives CASSPFADRPNTEAFF.

This chain links TRBV5-6 with TRBJ1-2, with 7 bases matching TRBD1. Trimming at V came to 3 bases and at J to 3 bases, leaving 8 bases not matched to a gene. The V gene's germline CDR1 is SGHDT and CDR2 YYEEEE. The CDR3 loop spans 15 amino acids. The CDR3 DNA follows: TGTGCCAGCAGCTCTGGTTGGGACAGACACTATGGCTACACCTTC. It codes for CASSSGWDRHYGYTF.

The chain carries TRBV11-2 and TRBJ2-7; D not certain. The germline V and J ends were trimmed by 5 bases and 4 bases, with 6 bases remaining between them. Germline CDR1 is SGHAT and CDR2 is FQNNGV. This CDR3 is 11 amino acids long. This CDR3 reads CASSDYYEQYF. CDR3 DNA: TGTGCCAGCAGCGATTATTACGAGCAGTACTTC. Based on the CDR3 plus reference TRBV11-2 and TRBJ2-7, the full variable domain is EAGVAQSPRYKIIEKRQSVAFWCNPISGHATLYWYQQILGQGPKLLIQFQNNGVVDDSQLPKDRFSAERLKGVDSTLKIQPAKLEDSAVYLCASSDYYEQYFGPGTRLTVT.